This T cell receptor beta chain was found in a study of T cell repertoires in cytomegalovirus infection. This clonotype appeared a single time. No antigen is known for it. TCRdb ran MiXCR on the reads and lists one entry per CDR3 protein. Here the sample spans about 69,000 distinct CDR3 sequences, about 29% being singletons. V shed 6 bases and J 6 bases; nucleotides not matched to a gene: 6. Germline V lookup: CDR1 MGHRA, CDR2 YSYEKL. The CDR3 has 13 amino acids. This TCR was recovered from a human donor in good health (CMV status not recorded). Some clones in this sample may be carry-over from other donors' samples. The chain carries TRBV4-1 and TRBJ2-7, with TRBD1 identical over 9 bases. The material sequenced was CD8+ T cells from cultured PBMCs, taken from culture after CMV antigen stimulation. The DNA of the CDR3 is TGCGCCAGCAGTGGGACAGGGACCTCCGAGCAGTACTTC. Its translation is CASSGTGTSEQYF.